Below, 3 T cell receptor beta chains from the same sample are listed, as sequenced in a study of blood T cell repertoires in COVID-19. The table came from immunoSEQ multiplex PCR; TCRdb's copy has only in-frame clones and leaves some out. The sample shows over 300,000 clones, roughly 90% of them seen only once. Specimen: peripheral blood. These receptors all come from a man between 18 and 29 years old with active or convalescent COVID-19.

The CDR3: CASSPPATRGFSSANEKLFF. Here the CDR3 DNA reads TGTGCCAGCTCACCACCGGCAACCAGGGGATTTAGTTCGGCTAATGAAAAACTGTTTTTT. The chain is built from TRBV18 and TRBJ1-4, with a weak D call TRBD1 (6 bases). From germline, CDR1 is KGHSH and CDR2 LQKENI. Trimming took off 0 bases at V and 3 bases at J, with 23 bases between the two ends. This CDR3 is built from 20 residues.

This rearrangement joins TRBV5-4 to TRBJ1-6, with D possibly TRBD1 on 6 matching bases. V lost 0 bases and J 9 bases, leaving 7 bases between the germline ends. This CDR3 contains 13 residues. Germline assignment: CDR1 SGHNT and CDR2 YYREEE (reference sequence). CDR3 nucleotide sequence: TGTGCCAGCAGCTTGGACAGGGTTTCACCCCTCCACTTT. This encodes CASSLDRVSPLHF.

The CDR3 sequence: CASSIGLADNEQFF. In DNA form, the CDR3 reads TGTGCCAGTAGTATCGGACTAGCCGACAATGAGCAGTTCTTC. This chain links TRBV19 with TRBJ2-1, with TRBD2 identical over 8 bases. V was pared by 3 bases and J by 5 bases, with 3 bases of the junction left unmatched. This CDR3 comprises 14 residues. Germline assignment: CDR1 LNHDA and CDR2 SQIVND (reference sequence).